A single sample is the source of the 12 T cell receptor beta chains below, sequenced in a study of T cells after somatic rescue of genetic block. The repertoire was sequenced with immunoSEQ multiplex PCR; TCRdb's copy has only in-frame clones and lacks some. The profile shows tens of thousands of clones, 85% to 90% of them singletons. Sequences were obtained from peripheral blood mononuclear cells (PBMCs). These receptors all stem from a woman aged 18 to 35.

The chain couples TRBV18 to TRBJ2-2; 8 bases are a match to TRBD1. This CDR3 is 17 amino acids long. V shed 2 bases, J shed 3 bases, and the junction held 8 bases outside the gene matches. Germline V gives CDR1 KGHSH, CDR2 LQKENI. The CDR3 DNA is TGTGCCAGCTCACCATCCCAGACAGGGGCGTACACCGGGGAGCTGTTTTTT. Protein product: CASSPSQTGAYTGELFF.

The J gene is TRBJ1-1, the V gene TRBV30, with D unresolved. V lost 4 bases and J 1 base, leaving 4 bases between the germline ends. The CDR3 has 11 amino acids. Per germline, CDR1 GTSNPN and CDR2 SVGIG (reference sequence). The CDR3 reads CAWKRNTEAFF. CDR3 sequence (DNA): TGTGCCTGGAAAAGGAACACTGAAGCTTTCTTT.

V and J are TRBV18 and TRBJ2-2; unclear D gene. The germline gives CDR1 KGHSH, CDR2 LQKENI. The CDR3 is made up of 14 amino acids. V shed 3 bases and J shed 0 bases, with 5 bases lying between them. CDR3 DNA: TGTGCCAGCTCACCGGCCTCGAACACCGGGGAGCTGTTTTTT. Translated, it gives CASSPASNTGELFF.

The sample holds a few counts of this clone. In DNA form, the CDR3 reads TGCGCCAGCAGCCAAGCCGGGGGGCGAAACACCATATATTTT. It is translated as CASSQAGGRNTIYF. This sequence joins TRBV4-1 and TRBJ1-3, with D possibly being TRBD1 (6 bases). The V and J ends lost 1 base and 5 bases respectively, with 9 bases between them. The CDR3 runs to 14 residues. Germline-derived CDR1 and CDR2 are MGHRA and YSYEKL.

The chain is built from TRBV7-2 and TRBJ2-3, with 7 bases that match TRBD2. Germline-derived CDR1 and CDR2 are SGHTA and FQGNSA. This CDR3 comprises 16 residues. Unmatched junction bases numbered 12, after V lost 5 bases and J lost 4 bases. CDR3 residues: CASSNVWGGGPDTQYF. CDR3 nucleotides: TGTGCCAGCAGCAATGTGTGGGGGGGAGGACCAGATACGCAGTATTTT.

The rearrangement joins TRBV29-1 to TRBJ2-1; 14 bases line up with TRBD2. The CDR3 totals 13 residues. V was pared by 7 bases and J by 12 bases, with 8 bases of the junction left unmatched. CDR1 is SQVTM, CDR2 ANQGSEA, per germline. The CDR3 protein is CSGGTSGSDVQFF. DNA for the CDR3: TGCAGCGGGGGGACTAGCGGGAGCGACGTGCAGTTCTTC.

This chain joins TRBV27 and TRBJ2-1; TRBD1 matches at 10 bases. The CDR3 consists of 19 residues. With V trimmed by 5 bases and J by 6 bases, 19 bases remained unmatched. Germline V gene data show CDR1 as MNHEY and CDR2 as SMNVEV (reference sequence). The CDR3, as DNA: TGTGCCAGCAGTCCCAAACCGGGACAGGGGATCTTAGGGGGCAATGAGCAGTTCTTC. Translation: CASSPKPGQGILGGNEQFF.

The V gene is TRBV5-4, the J gene TRBJ1-2; no clear D. The CDR3 loop spans 12 amino acids. The germline V gene has CDR1 SGHNT and CDR2 YYREEE (reference sequence). Deletions cut 3 bases from V and 6 bases from J, with 9 bases between. The CDR3 is CASSSAGDGYTF. The CDR3 nucleotides are TGTGCCAGCAGCTCGGCGGGCGATGGCTACACCTTC.

This clone was counted at least ten times. The chain combines TRBV16 with TRBJ1-2, with TRBD1 identical over 7 bases. Trimming took 2 bases from V and 10 from J; bases not matched to a gene: 4. The CDR3 is 12 amino acids. The germline V gene has CDR1 KGHSY and CDR2 FQNENV. CDR3 nucleotides: TGTGCCAGCAGCCAAGACAGGGTAGTCTACACCTTC. Translating gives CASSQDRVVYTF.

This chain's CDR3 is CASSQDGGGWETQYF. In nucleotides, the CDR3 is TGCGCCAGCAGCCAAGATGGCGGGGGGTGGGAGACCCAGTACTTC. The chain couples TRBV4-1 to TRBJ2-5; 8 bases agree with TRBD2. V gave up 0 bases and J gave up 5 bases; unmatched junction bases: 5. The CDR3 is 15 amino acids. Germline V gives CDR1 MGHRA, CDR2 YSYEKL.

This clone was observed a single time. The chain links TRBV5-4 to TRBJ2-1; 7 bases are a match to TRBD2. V was clipped by 1 base and J by 14 bases; unmatched bases: 9. CDR1 is SGHNT, CDR2 YYREEE, per germline (reference sequence). The CDR3 contains 13 residues. The CDR3 sequence is CASSLLKGLKEFF. CDR3 nucleotide sequence: TGTGCCAGCAGCTTGTTAAAGGGACTAAAAGAGTTCTTC.

The V gene is TRBV27, the J gene TRBJ2-6, with D possibly being TRBD1 or TRBD2 (5 bases each). Trimming removed 3 bases from V and 0 bases from J, with 24 bases in between. This CDR3 has 21 residues. The germline V gene has CDR1 MNHEY and CDR2 SMNVEV (reference sequence). The CDR3 nucleotides read TGTGCCAGCAGTTTGTCTGGGACGGTTGTGGGGGTTCCCTCTGGGGCCAACGTCCTGACTTTC. As protein: CASSLSGTVVGVPSGANVLTF.